The rows below give T cell receptor beta chains drawn from one sample of a study of cytotoxic CD8 clonotypes in ibrutinib-treated CLL. Sequencing used immunoSEQ multiplex PCR; TCRdb keeps in-frame clones, though not all of them. The repertoire includes about 58,000 clones, more than 70% of them detected once, and about 45% sits in the top ten. The sample consisted of PBMCs, taken after 12 months of ibrutinib treatment. All receptors derive from a human donor with chronic lymphocytic leukemia. Each CDR3 is given with its conserved first and last residue. Only part of the rows carry a size: once, few, many, or a class if the clone is expanded.

>TRBV19|NA
CASSMTGGNNQPQHF
>TRBV27|NA
CASSLRGADTDTQYF
>TRBV6-5|NA
CASTKLAGDYEQYF
>TRBV6-1|few
CATSPSPSTDTQYF
>TRBV27|NA
CASSLVAGGPETQYF
>TRBV6-1|NA
CASSEPGLTPNEQYF
>TRBV7-2|NA
CASSPGSASNEKLFF
>TRBV5-4|few
CASSLVTGARQETQYF
>TRBV29-1|NA
CSVVMRDPYNEQFF
>TRBV2|NA
CASSGQSSGNTIYF
>TRBV2|NA
CASSETEKLAVSSYEQYF
>TRBV10-2|NA
CASSELQGAGNTEAFF
>TRBV7-6|NA
CASSLGPGGSTYNEQFF
>TRBV7-3|NA
CASSRGQGASQFF
>TRBV28|NA
CASRLSRTTSYNEQFF
>TRBV10-3|NA
CATSDVEYNEQFF
>TRBV6-6|few
CASSYLTSTDTQYF
>TRBV6-5|NA
CASSMVANTGELFF
>TRBV5-1|NA
CASTIGLSSGDYGYTF
>TRBV6-1|NA
CASSEVGDRYGYTF
>TRBV29-1|NA
CSVGIGANEKLFF
>TRBV9|NA
CASSVLSDTDTQYF
>TRBV30|many
CAWRTGPNTIYF
>TRBV11-2|once
CASSSLDTQYF
>TRBV5-4|NA
CASTQQGAGSYEQYF
>TRBV6-6|NA
CASSGTSVGTDTQYF
>TRBV7-3|NA
CASSLTLNTEAFF
>TRBV4-1|NA
CASSLTRGIGGYTF
>TRBV25-1|once
CASSGERVTDTQYF
>TRBV19|NA
CASSIDGIQPQHF
>TRBV30|few
CAWSGLVHYEQYF
>TRBV11-1|NA
CASSLGGSAYEQYF
>TRBV9|NA
CASSTSGTTYNEQFF
>TRBV6-5|NA
CASSYERGIYEQYF
>TRBV18|NA
CASSQLQGIEKAFF
>TRBV30|NA
CAWSVGVYNSPLHF
>TRBV15|few
CATSRGGPNQPQHF